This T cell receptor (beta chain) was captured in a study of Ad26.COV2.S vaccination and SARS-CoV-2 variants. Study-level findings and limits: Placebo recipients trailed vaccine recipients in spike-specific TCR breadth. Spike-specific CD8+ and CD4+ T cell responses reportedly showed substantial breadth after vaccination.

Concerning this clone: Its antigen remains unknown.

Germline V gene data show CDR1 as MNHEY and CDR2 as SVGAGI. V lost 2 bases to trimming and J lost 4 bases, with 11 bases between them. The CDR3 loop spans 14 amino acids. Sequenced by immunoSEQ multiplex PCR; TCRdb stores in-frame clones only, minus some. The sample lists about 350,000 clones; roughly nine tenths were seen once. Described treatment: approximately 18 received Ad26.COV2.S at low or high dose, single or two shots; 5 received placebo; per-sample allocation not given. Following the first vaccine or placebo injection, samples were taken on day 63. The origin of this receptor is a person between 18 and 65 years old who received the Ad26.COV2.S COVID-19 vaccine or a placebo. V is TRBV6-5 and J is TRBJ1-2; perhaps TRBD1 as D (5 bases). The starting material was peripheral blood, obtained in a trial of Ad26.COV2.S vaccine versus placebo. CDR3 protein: CASSYGASLYGYTF. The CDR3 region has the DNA TGTGCCAGCAGTTACGGGGCCAGCCTCTATGGCTACACCTTC.